The 17 T cell receptor beta chains presented below share a single source sample, sequenced in a study of radiation and T cells in renal cell carcinoma. The protocol was immunoSEQ multiplex PCR, while the TCRdb copy is restricted to in-frame clones and leaves out a portion. Found here are over 85,000 clones, around four fifths of them singletons; the top ten hold 9.4%. Time point: blood 4 weeks post-SBRT, at nephrectomy. Treatment specified: 15 Gy SBRT to primary tumor, nephrectomy 4 weeks later. Sequenced material: blood, taken from a patient whose treatment included radiotherapy and nephrectomy. The receptor source for this set is a man aged 45 to 65 with renal cell carcinoma.

The J gene is TRBJ1-1, the V gene TRBV10-3; TRBD1 matches at 8 bases. With 5 bases clipped from V and 2 bases from J, the junction kept 13 bases outside the gene matches. This CDR3 has 17 residues. CDR1 is ENHRY, CDR2 SYGVKD, per germline. The CDR3 DNA reads as TGTGCCATCAGTTCAATGACAGGGGCGGGTTTAAACACTGAAGCTTTCTTT. Protein: CAISSMTGAGLNTEAFF.

This clone appeared once. J is TRBJ1-5 and V is TRBV6-1; a weak D match, TRBD1 (5 bases). The CDR3 contains 13 residues. Trimming removed 6 bases at V and 5 bases at J, with 11 bases between. The germline gives CDR1 MNHNS, CDR2 SASEGT. CDR3 sequence reads: CASRRQLDQPQHF. CDR3 nucleotide sequence: TGTGCCAGCAGGCGACAGTTGGATCAGCCCCAGCATTTT.

This rearrangement joins TRBV28 to TRBJ2-7; no clear D. CDR1 and CDR2 from the germline V gene are MDHEN and SYDVKM. V lost 2 bases and J 8 bases, leaving 10 bases between the germline ends. The CDR3 covers 12 residues. DNA of the CDR3: TGTGCCAGCAGTTTAAACCGCATGCAGCAGTACTTC. Residues: CASSLNRMQQYF.

This clone was seen only a few times. This chain joins TRBV19 and TRBJ2-7; D is tentatively TRBD1 or TRBD2 (6 bases each). CDR3 length: 14 residues. Germline CDR1 LNHDA, CDR2 SQIVND (reference sequence). V lost 5 bases, J lost 3 bases, and 14 bases lay in between. This CDR3 is CASSHRGRYYEQYF. The CDR3, as DNA: TGTGCCAGTAGTCATCGGGGGCGATACTACGAGCAGTACTTC.

The chain joins TRBV5-1 to TRBJ2-7; perhaps TRBD1 as D (6 bases). V dropped 0 bases and J dropped 4 bases, with 11 bases sitting between them. The germline V gene has CDR1 SGHRS and CDR2 YFSETQ. This CDR3 comprises 14 residues. CDR3 region: CASSLVSGTYEQYF. Here the CDR3 DNA reads TGCGCCAGCAGCTTGGTGTCAGGGACATACGAGCAGTACTTC.

The gene calls are TRBV4-1 and TRBJ1-1, with D unclear. V lost 3 bases, J lost 1 base, and 18 bases lay in between. Per the germline V gene, CDR1 is MGHRA and CDR2 is YSYEKL. The CDR3 contains 17 residues. The CDR3 spells CASSHDGSDNRNTEAFF. For the CDR3, the DNA is TGCGCCAGCAGCCACGACGGCAGTGACAATAGGAACACTGAAGCTTTCTTT.

This chain joins TRBV7-2 and TRBJ2-5, with TRBD2 matching over 11 bases. V shed 2 bases, J shed 0 bases, and the junction held 2 bases outside the gene matches. This CDR3 contains 16 residues. Looked up from germline, CDR1 is SGHTA and CDR2 is FQGNSA. The CDR3 loop is CASSLLAGGDQETQYF. For the CDR3, the DNA is TGTGCCAGCAGCTTACTAGCGGGGGGAGACCAAGAGACCCAGTACTTC. Filled out from reference TRBV7-2 and TRBJ2-5, the complete variable domain reads GAGVSQSPSNKVTEKGKDVELRCDPISGHTALYWYRQSLGQGLEFLIYFQGNSAPDKSGLPSDRFSAERTGGSVSTLTIQRTQQEDSAVYLCASSLLAGGDQETQYFGPGTRLLVL.

In its sample, this clone ranks as medium-sized. The chain is built from TRBV15 and TRBJ1-5; 9 bases map to TRBD1. Trimming removed 1 base from V and 3 bases from J; junction bases left unmatched: 4. CDR3 size: 16 residues. The germline gives CDR1 LNHNV, CDR2 YYDKDF (reference sequence). CDR3 in amino acids: CATSRGGTGPNQPQHF. Here the CDR3 DNA reads TGTGCCACCAGCAGAGGGGGGACAGGGCCCAATCAGCCCCAGCATTTT.

The chain has TRBV6-1 and TRBJ2-5; D is undetermined. Trimming stripped 0 bases from V and 0 bases from J, with 14 bases between. CDR1 is MNHNS, CDR2 SASEGT, per germline. CDR3 length equals 17 residues. CDR3 nucleotides: TGTGCCAGCAGTGAAGCGCGAGAGCCCCCGTACCAAGAGACCCAGTACTTC. Amino acids: CASSEAREPPYQETQYF.

The rearrangement links TRBV15 to TRBJ1-4, with D perhaps matching TRBD1 (5 bases). CDR3 length: 14 residues. Germline V gene lookup returns CDR1 LNHNV and CDR2 YYDKDF (reference sequence). V was shortened by 1 base and J by 3 bases, with 6 bases between the two germline ends. As DNA, the CDR3 is TGTGCCACCAGCAGAGGGGGGGCTAATGAAAAACTGTTTTTT. Encoded protein: CATSRGGANEKLFF. Variable domain in full (rest from reference TRBV15 and TRBJ1-4): DAMVIQNPRYQVTQFGKPVTLSCSQTLNHNVMYWYQQKSSQAPKLLFHYYDKDFNNEADTPDNFQSRRPNTSFCFLDIRSPGLGDTAMYLCATSRGGANEKLFFGSGTQLSVL.

The chain uses TRBV7-9 and TRBJ1-2, with D uncertain. The V end was cut by 5 bases, the J end by 3 bases, with 7 bases between. The CDR3 sequence is 12 residues long. CDR1 is SEHNR and CDR2 is FQNEAQ in the germline V gene (reference sequence). The CDR3, as DNA: TGTGCCAGCAGCGCGGGCGACTATGGCTACACCTTC. Amino acids: CASSAGDYGYTF.

J is TRBJ2-5 and V is TRBV5-8, with no clear D. Germline CDR1 SGHTS, CDR2 YDEGEE. Trimming pared 4 bases from V and 4 bases from J, leaving 11 bases between. This CDR3 contains 13 residues. As DNA, the CDR3 is TGTGCCAGCAGCCGGCGCTTTGGAGAGACCCAGTACTTC. Translating gives CASSRRFGETQYF.

This chain connects TRBV5-1 to TRBJ2-3, with unresolved D. Germline CDR1 reads SGHRS; CDR2 reads YFSETQ. Trimming pared 2 bases from V and 5 bases from J, leaving 9 bases between. The CDR3 extends over 13 amino acids. The CDR3 here is CASSFIARDTQYF. The CDR3 nucleotides read TGCGCCAGCAGCTTTATTGCAAGAGATACGCAGTATTTT.

This chain links TRBV7-6 with TRBJ1-1; D is uncertain. Trimming removed 6 bases from V and 6 bases from J, with 17 bases in between. The CDR3 runs 14 residues. Germline CDR1 reads SGHVS; CDR2 reads FNYEAQ. CDR3 DNA: TGTGCCAGCAGTCAAATTGGGCGCGGCGCTGAAGCTTTCTTT. Its protein is CASSQIGRGAEAFF.

The genes are TRBV5-1 and TRBJ2-3; 11 bases fit TRBD2. This CDR3 comprises 15 residues. Germline V CDR1 and CDR2: SGHRS, YFSETQ. V shed 2 bases and J 2 bases; nucleotides not matched to a gene: 1. CDR3 amino acids: CASSLLAGVTDTQYF. In nucleotides, the CDR3 is TGCGCCAGCAGCTTACTAGCGGGAGTCACAGATACGCAGTATTTT.

The chain joins TRBV18 to TRBJ2-7, with TRBD1 identical over 8 bases. The germline gives CDR1 KGHSH, CDR2 LQKENI. The CDR3 totals 15 residues. Trimming at V came to 4 bases and at J to 6 bases, leaving 11 bases not matched to a gene. The CDR3 loop reads CASSQSGQAVSEQYF. Here the CDR3 DNA reads TGTGCCAGCTCACAATCGGGACAGGCGGTGTCCGAGCAGTACTTC.

This rearrangement joins TRBV2 to TRBJ2-7; 9 nucleotides agree with TRBD1. The V segment lost 5 bases and the J segment 3 bases; nucleotides outside the gene matches: 5. This CDR3 is 14 amino acids long. CDR1 is SNHLY, CDR2 FYNNEI, per germline. In nucleotides, the CDR3 is TGTGCCAGCAGTACGGGACAGGGACTCTACGAGCAGTACTTC. This gives the protein CASSTGQGLYEQYF.